The present TCR beta chain was sequenced within a study of T cell repertoires in cytomegalovirus infection. Study-level findings and limits: The cumulative frequency of public TCR beta families distinguished individuals who carried CMV together with the relevant HLA. Dominant in the ex vivo response were TCR beta clonotypes restricted by HLA-C and specific for CMV.

The CDR3 is made up of 16 amino acids. CDR1 SGHVS and CDR2 FNYEAQ come from the germline V gene. Trimming shortened V by 0 bases and J by 1 base, and 13 bases separated the two germline ends. In regard to this clonotype: Its matching antigen is unknown.

TCRdb used MiXCR to reprocess the reads, holding one entry per CDR3 protein. The data contain about 920,000 distinct CDR3 sequences, roughly 30% of them seen just once; the ten biggest clones take up more than 12%. The sample here was cultured CD8+ T cells from PBMCs, taken from culture after CMV antigen stimulation. The chain links TRBV7-6 to TRBJ2-7, with a weak D call TRBD1 (5 bases). This sequence originates from a human donor in good health (CMV status not recorded). Some clones in this sample may be carry-over from other donors' samples. CDR3 protein: CASSLAQELPSYEQYF. The CDR3, as DNA: TGTGCCAGCAGCTTAGCACAGGAGTTGCCATCCTACGAGCAGTACTTC.